This T cell receptor (beta chain) comes out of a study of T cell responses to AZD1222 COVID-19 vaccine (TCRdb year 2021). In terms of the full investigation: TCR sequencing covered fewer than 250 trial participants: 200 to 210 given two doses of AZD1222 and 26 given two doses of MenACWY control vaccine. Trial participants were enrolled by age into subgroups of 18-55, 56-69 and 70-plus years, and around 150, 28 and 57 TCR-sequenced participants, respectively, were included in these subgroups.

The CDR3 regions of human TCRbeta chains were subjected to immunosequencing. The source study handled its data this way. Repertoire TCRs were checked for matches against a reference library of SARS-CoV-2-specific TCRs that had been generated using the MIRA antigen-specificity platform. Breadth was defined as the fraction of unique TCRs that were SARS-CoV-2-associated, and depth was defined as the fraction of total T cells that were SARS-CoV-2-associated. Each spike-specific TCR was assigned to its reactive spike region and to a CD4 or CD8 class using the MIRA data. Log10-transformed breadth and depth values were compared by one-way ANOVA with Sidak's multiple comparisons tests. Held by TCRdb, this immuneACCESS table contains in-frame sequences only and omits some clones. Under half of the omission traces to an unresolved V gene where checked; the cause of the rest is unknown. D and trimming come from the DNA, and the V and J calls and clone size come from that table. The sample table contains 75,000 to 95,000 clones; only one count was recorded for around 93% of them. The ten largest clones add up to about 29% of the sample.

Cut back by 0 bases and 4 bases, the V and J ends lie 13 bases apart. The CDR3 goes from the cysteine to the phenylalanine over 17 residues. Of the read, only the CDR3 DNA is kept; its 51 bases are in frame from base 1. From the germline V gene, CDR1 is KGHSH and CDR2 is LQKENI. Notes on this clone: Its antigen remains unidentified. The input lacks base qualities; no much larger clone sits a single base away.

The sample's time point label, in plain terms: about 28 days (+/-7) after the second vaccine dose. AZD1222 recipients given second doses at about 4 weeks or at about 12 weeks were pooled, since spike-specific TCR depth and breadth were not found to differ between the two schedules. Vaccinee samples were obtained from the UK trials COV001 and COV002, which included a single-blind randomized controlled phase 2/3 trial of AZD1222 (ChAdOx1 nCoV-19) in healthy adults. For TCRbeta chain sequencing, PBMC samples from trial participants were taken at day 0 and at day 28 after the second dose. Study-wide conclusions, independent of this receptor: Nearly half of unique spike-specific TCRs reportedly recognized epitopes outside regions mutated in the B.1.351 and B.1.1.7 variants. Participants were mostly white British, with more females than males. The authors suggested clonal diversity may have been underestimated. No day 14 peak-response samples were available, so repertoires were characterized only after the peak T cell response. The 56-69-year group was small, and its depth increase did not reach significance, likely because of low power. Conclusions about previously exposed vaccinees are limited, since just five or six AZD1222 recipients were seropositive for SARS-CoV-2 at baseline. Vaccine-associated CD4 TCRs spanned the whole spike protein, with dominant responses in regions 160-218 and 743-854. Spike-specific TCR breadth and depth rose significantly after two AZD1222 doses compared with day 0 and with MenACWY recipients.

The source of this sequence is an adult who received the AZD1222 COVID-19 vaccine. Recombination linked TRBV18 to TRBJ2-6; 5 matching bases give a weak D call of TRBD2. Sequences were derived from peripheral blood, sampled 28 days after the second AZD1222 dose. The DNA sequence reads TGTGCCAGCTCACCACCGGGTTCGGGAACCGGGGCCAACGTCCTGACTTTC. Its coded protein is CASSPPGSGTGANVLTF.